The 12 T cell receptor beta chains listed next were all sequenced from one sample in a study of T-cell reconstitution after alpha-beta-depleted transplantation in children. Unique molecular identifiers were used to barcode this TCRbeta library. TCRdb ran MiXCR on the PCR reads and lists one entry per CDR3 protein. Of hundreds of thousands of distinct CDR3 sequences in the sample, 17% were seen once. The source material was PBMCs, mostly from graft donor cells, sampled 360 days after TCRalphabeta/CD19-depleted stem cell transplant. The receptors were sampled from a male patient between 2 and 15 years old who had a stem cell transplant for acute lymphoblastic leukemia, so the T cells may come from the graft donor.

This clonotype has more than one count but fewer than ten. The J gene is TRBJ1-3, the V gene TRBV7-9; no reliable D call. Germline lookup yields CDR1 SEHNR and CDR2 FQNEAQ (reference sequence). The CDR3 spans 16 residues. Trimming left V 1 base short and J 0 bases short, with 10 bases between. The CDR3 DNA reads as TGTGCCAGCAGCTTAGGGCAGTCCATCTCTGGAAACACCATATATTTT. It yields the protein CASSLGQSISGNTIYF.

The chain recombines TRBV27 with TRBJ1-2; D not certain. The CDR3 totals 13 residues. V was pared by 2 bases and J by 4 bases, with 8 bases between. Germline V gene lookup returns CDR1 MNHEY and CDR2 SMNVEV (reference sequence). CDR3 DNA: TGTGCCAGCAGTTTAGATTCTCGCTATGGCTACACCTTC. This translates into CASSLDSRYGYTF.

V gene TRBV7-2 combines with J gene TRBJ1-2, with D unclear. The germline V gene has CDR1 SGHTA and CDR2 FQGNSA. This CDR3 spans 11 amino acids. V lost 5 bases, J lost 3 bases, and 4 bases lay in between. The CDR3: CASSEYYGYTF. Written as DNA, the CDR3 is TGTGCCAGCAGCGAGTACTATGGCTACACCTTC.

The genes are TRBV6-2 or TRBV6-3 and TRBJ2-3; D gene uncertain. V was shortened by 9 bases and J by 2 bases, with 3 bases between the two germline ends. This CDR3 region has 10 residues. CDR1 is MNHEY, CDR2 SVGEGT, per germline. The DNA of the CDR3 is TGTGCCAGATACACAGATACGCAGTATTTT. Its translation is CARYTDTQYF.

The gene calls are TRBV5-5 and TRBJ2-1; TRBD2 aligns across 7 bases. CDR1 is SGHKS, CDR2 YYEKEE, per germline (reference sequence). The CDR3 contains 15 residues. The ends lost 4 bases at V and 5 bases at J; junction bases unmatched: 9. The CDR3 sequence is CASSRTSVGNNEQFF. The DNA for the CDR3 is TGTGCCAGCAGCCGAACTAGCGTCGGCAACAATGAGCAGTTCTTC.

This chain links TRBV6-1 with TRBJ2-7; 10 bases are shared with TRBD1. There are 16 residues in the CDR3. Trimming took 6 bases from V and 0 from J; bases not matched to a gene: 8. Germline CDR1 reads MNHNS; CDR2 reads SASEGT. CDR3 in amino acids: CASSWDRGFSSYEQYF. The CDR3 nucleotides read TGTGCCAGCAGCTGGGACAGGGGCTTCAGCTCCTACGAGCAGTACTTC.

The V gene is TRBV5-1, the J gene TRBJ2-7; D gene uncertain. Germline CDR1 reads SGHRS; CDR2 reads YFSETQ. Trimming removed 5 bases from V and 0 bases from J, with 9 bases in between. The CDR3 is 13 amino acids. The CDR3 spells CASRTAPSYEQYF. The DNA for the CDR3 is TGCGCCAGCAGGACGGCCCCCTCCTACGAGCAGTACTTC.

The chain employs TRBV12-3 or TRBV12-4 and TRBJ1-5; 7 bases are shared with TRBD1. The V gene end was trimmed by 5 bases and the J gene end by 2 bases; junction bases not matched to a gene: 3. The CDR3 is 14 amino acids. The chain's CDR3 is CASSKTGGNQPQHF. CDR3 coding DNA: TGTGCCAGCAGTAAAACAGGGGGCAATCAGCCCCAGCATTTT.

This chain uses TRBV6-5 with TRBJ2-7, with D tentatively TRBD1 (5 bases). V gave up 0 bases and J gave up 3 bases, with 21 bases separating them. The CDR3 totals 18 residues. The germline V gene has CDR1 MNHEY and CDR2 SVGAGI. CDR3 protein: CASSYSIISRVKDYEQYF. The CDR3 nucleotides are TGTGCCAGCAGTTACTCGATAATTTCCAGGGTTAAGGACTACGAGCAGTACTTC.

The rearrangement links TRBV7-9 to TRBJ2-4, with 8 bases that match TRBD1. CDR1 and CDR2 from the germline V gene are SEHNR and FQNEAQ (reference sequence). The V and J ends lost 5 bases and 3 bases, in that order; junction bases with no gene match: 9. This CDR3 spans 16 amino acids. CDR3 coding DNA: TGTGCCAGCAGCCCCCGGACAGGGAAGGGCAAAAACATTCAGTACTTC. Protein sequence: CASSPRTGKGKNIQYF.

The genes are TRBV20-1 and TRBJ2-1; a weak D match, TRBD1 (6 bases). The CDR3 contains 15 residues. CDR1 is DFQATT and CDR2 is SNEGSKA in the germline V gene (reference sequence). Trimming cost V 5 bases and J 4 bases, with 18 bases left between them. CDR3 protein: CSAEGTSWGYNEQFF. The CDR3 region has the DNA TGCAGTGCTGAAGGGACATCGTGGGGGTACAATGAGCAGTTCTTC.

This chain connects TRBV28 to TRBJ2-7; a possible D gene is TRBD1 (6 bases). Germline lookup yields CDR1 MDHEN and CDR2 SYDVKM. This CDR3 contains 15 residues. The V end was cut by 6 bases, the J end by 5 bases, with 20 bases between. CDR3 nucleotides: TGTGCCAGCAGACCCTCGACAGGTTCCGGGAACGAGCAGTACTTC. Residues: CASRPSTGSGNEQYF.